A selection of T cell receptor beta chains follows, all from one sample in a study of naive and memory T cell subsets. TCRdb called the UMI-ligation and nested PCR reads again in MiXCR, with one record for every CDR3 protein. The sample lists 84,000 or so distinct CDR3 sequences; around 7% were seen once. The sample was central memory CD4+ T cells from blood. These receptors were taken from a human donor in good health. Each CDR3 is given without its conserved first and last residue.

V: TRBV20-1; CDR3: SARQGGTHSNQPQH
V: TRBV19; CDR3: ASSIDRDRFNNEQF
V: TRBV20-1; CDR3: SARVPLAEDTQY
V: TRBV20-1; CDR3: SARDRDQAREQF
V: TRBV6-2/TRBV6-3; CDR3: ASLRQSPSEAF
V: TRBV7-9; CDR3: ASSLTSGPWTTNEKLF
V: TRBV18; CDR3: ASSRGYESYEQY
V: TRBV5-1; CDR3: ASSFGQGYEKLF
V: TRBV27; CDR3: ASRQEPDSPLH
V: TRBV5-6; CDR3: ASSPRWGQETQY
V: TRBV20-1; CDR3: SAKGSGANVLT
V: TRBV20-1; CDR3: SARRAGGDTDTQY
V: TRBV5-1; CDR3: ASSSADPNYGYT
V: TRBV15; CDR3: ATSRRGGTEAF
V: TRBV19; CDR3: ASSLTRSSYNEQF
V: TRBV6-2/TRBV6-3; CDR3: ASSYSDFKAPREKLF
V: TRBV5-4; CDR3: ASSWELAGAYEQY
V: TRBV7-2; CDR3: ASSATPGTYEQF
V: TRBV6-2/TRBV6-3; CDR3: ASTAQRAEAF
V: TRBV6-2/TRBV6-3; CDR3: ASSRKQGVNQPQH
V: TRBV5-1; CDR3: ASSHPQAETQY
V: TRBV7-2; CDR3: ASSPHLAGGPGEQY
V: TRBV29-1; CDR3: SVVPGLAEAF
V: TRBV29-1; CDR3: SVADRGQSNYGYT
V: TRBV7-2; CDR3: ASSLGFKGRGYT
V: TRBV24-1; CDR3: ATSDSKRRVYGYT
V: TRBV20-1; CDR3: SASNPRPSTDTQY
V: TRBV20-1; CDR3: SARDIRLTNEKLF
V: TRBV7-8; CDR3: ASSLELVAREQF
V: TRBV3-1; CDR3: ASSGVTNSPLH
V: TRBV20-1; CDR3: SASTGDEQF
V: TRBV7-2; CDR3: ASSGGLAGGRDTQY
V: TRBV12-3/TRBV12-4; CDR3: ASSLTDEQF
V: TRBV7-2; CDR3: ASSQIQGPQPQH
V: TRBV7-3; CDR3: ASSLRGKDNSPLH